This T cell receptor beta chain is from a study of blood T cell repertoires in COVID-19. Study context: The United States, Italy and Spain were the sources of the acute and convalescent COVID-19 samples. PBMCs, B-cell-depleted T cells, or T cells provided the cDNA or gDNA that made up the material.

Authors' methods: Scientists estimated how many nucleated cells there were by amplifying reference gene primers. The protocol was immunoSEQ multiplex PCR, while the TCRdb copy is restricted to in-frame clones and leaves out a portion. D and trimming were read from the DNA, whereas the V and J calls and clone size are those reported in that table. The sample lists fewer than 350,000 clones; around 90% were seen once. Germline V gene lookup returns CDR1 MGHDK and CDR2 SYGVNS. V dropped 4 bases and J dropped 4; count of bases not matched to a gene: 4. The CDR3 is 15 residues long. Clinical history reported by participants formed the basis on which cohorts were assigned.

Material: PBMCs or T cells enriched from blood (not recorded which). The sequence came from a woman aged 40 to 49 who had recovered from COVID-19. This chain links TRBV25-1 with TRBJ2-6; TRBD1 agrees at 7 bases. The CDR3 DNA reads TGTGCCAGCAGTGTCGGGACAGTCGGGGCCAACGTCCTGACTTTC. The encoded protein is CASSVGTVGANVLTF.